The 13 T cell receptor beta chains below come from one sample, sequenced in a study of OX40 agonist ivuxolimab in advanced cancers. Only in-frame clones appear in the TCRdb table, and some are missing; sequencing was by immunoSEQ multiplex PCR. The sample lists more than 25,000 clones, roughly 83% seen once, with about a quarter in the top ten. The sequenced sample was CD4+ or CD8+ T cells sorted from blood, obtained in a trial of the OX40 agonist ivuxolimab. These TCRs come from an adult with an advanced solid tumor such as melanoma, head and neck, liver or kidney cancer.

This sequence joins TRBV7-2 and TRBJ2-1; 7 positions match TRBD2. The CDR3 extends over 16 amino acids. Trimming at V came to 4 bases and at J to 0 bases, leaving 6 bases not matched to a gene. The germline CDR1 and CDR2 sequences are SGHTA and FQGNSA. CDR3 residues: CASSWGGMSSYNEQFF. CDR3 nucleotide sequence: TGTGCCAGCAGCTGGGGAGGGATGAGCTCCTACAATGAGCAGTTCTTC. Drawing the rest from reference TRBV7-2 and TRBJ2-1, the complete variable domain is GAGVSQSPSNKVTEKGKDVELRCDPISGHTALYWYRQSLGQGLEFLIYFQGNSAPDKSGLPSDRFSAERTGGSVSTLTIQRTQQEDSAVYLCASSWGGMSSYNEQFFGPGTRLTVL.

The chain recombines TRBV10-3 with TRBJ1-5, with D possibly being TRBD1 (6 bases). The CDR3 totals 17 residues. V shed 0 bases and J shed 6 bases, with 18 bases lying between them. CDR1 and CDR2 (germline): ENHRY, SYGVKD. The chain's CDR3 is CAISESMPGAWGQPQHF. Written as DNA, the CDR3 is TGTGCCATCAGTGAGTCGATGCCGGGGGCCTGGGGTCAGCCCCAGCATTTT.

Turning to this clone: Germline and junction disagree at one end, which may indicate a read error. Other DNA sequences from this sample encode an identical CDR3 as well. The chain carries TRBV19 and TRBJ1-5; 9 bases are a match to TRBD1. CDR1 and CDR2 (germline): LNHDA, SQIVND (reference sequence). The CDR3 runs 14 residues. The chain's CDR3 is CASTRTGGNQPQHF. The CDR3 DNA reads as TGTGCCAGTACTCGAACAGGGGGCAATCAGCCTCAGCATTTT.

The V gene is TRBV4-3, the J gene TRBJ2-1; 11 bases line up with TRBD2. The length of the CDR3 is 16 residues. J gave up 10 bases and V 0 bases, and 8 bases lay outside the gene matches. Germline CDR1 and CDR2: LGHNA and YSLEER. The CDR3 sequence is CASSQDRLAGGREQFF. Here the CDR3 DNA reads TGCGCCAGCAGCCAAGATCGGCTAGCGGGAGGTCGGGAGCAGTTCTTC.

This chain joins TRBV7-6 and TRBJ2-1, with no clear D. V was trimmed by 6 bases and J by 0 bases, leaving 15 bases between them. The germline CDR1 and CDR2 sequences are SGHVS and FNYEAQ. CDR3 size: 16 residues. Here the CDR3 DNA reads TGTGCCAGCAGGCCGCTGGGCGGAAGCTCCTACAATGAGCAGTTCTTC. It translates to CASRPLGGSSYNEQFF.

The rearrangement joins TRBV15 to TRBJ2-1; 8 nucleotides line up with TRBD1. V shed 5 bases, J shed 10 bases, and the junction held 13 bases outside the gene matches. This CDR3 is built from 15 residues. Germline V gene data show CDR1 as LNHNV and CDR2 as YYDKDF (reference sequence). The CDR3 DNA is TGTGCCACCAGCGCACCGGGACAGGCCTTTGGGGAGCAGTTCTTC. It yields the protein CATSAPGQAFGEQFF.

The chain recombines TRBV27 with TRBJ1-2, with unresolved D. The germline V gene has CDR1 MNHEY and CDR2 SMNVEV (reference sequence). Trimming left V 5 bases short and J 5 bases short, with 12 bases between. The CDR3 is 13 amino acids. The CDR3 spells CASSPHDGYGYTF. DNA for the CDR3: TGTGCCAGCAGTCCCCACGACGGATATGGCTACACCTTC.

As DNA, the CDR3 is TGTGCCAGCTGGGGTGAAAAACTGTTTTTT. As protein: CASWGEKLFF. The chain links TRBV6-6 to TRBJ1-4; D unclear. Germline CDR1 and CDR2: MNHNY and SVGAGI (reference sequence). The CDR3 sequence is 10 residues long. Trimming left V 8 bases short and J 7 bases short, with 5 bases between.

This clone was detected only once. This sequence joins TRBV25-1 and TRBJ1-1; 7 bases line up with TRBD1. The junction had 12 bases not matched to a gene; V was cut back by 8 bases and J by 6 bases. There are 14 residues in the CDR3. Germline V lookup: CDR1 MGHDK, CDR2 SYGVNS. The CDR3 region has the DNA TGTGCCAGCTCTATTTCCCACGGGACAGCTGAAGCTTTCTTT. It translates to CASSISHGTAEAFF.

This clone was recorded a few times. The J gene is TRBJ1-5, the V gene TRBV7-9; D unresolved. The CDR3 is made up of 15 amino acids. Trimming removed 3 bases from V and 1 base from J, with 10 bases in between. CDR1 is SEHNR, CDR2 FQNEAQ, per germline (reference sequence). The CDR3 is CASSFSQMSNQPQHF. CDR3 in DNA: TGTGCCAGCAGCTTCAGTCAGATGAGCAATCAGCCCCAGCATTTT.

J is TRBJ1-2 and V is TRBV29-1, with a tentative D call TRBD1 (5 bases). V was shortened by 0 bases and J by 5 bases, with 13 bases between the two germline ends. The CDR3 has 14 residues. Germline V CDR1 and CDR2: SQVTM, ANQGSEA. The CDR3 bases are TGCAGCGTTGAAGAGGCAGGGAGGCCTTATGGCTACACCTTC. This codes for CSVEEAGRPYGYTF.

The V call is TRBV7-9, the J call TRBJ2-2; D is uncertain. V was cut by 5 bases and J by 0 bases, with 10 bases left in between. The CDR3 is 15 residues long. Germline CDR1 is SEHNR and CDR2 is FQNEAQ (reference sequence). The CDR3 region is CASSERISNTGELFF. The CDR3 nucleotides are TGTGCCAGCAGCGAGAGGATATCGAACACCGGGGAGCTGTTTTTT.

The genes are TRBV6-5 and TRBJ1-5; D gene unclear. Trimming stripped 7 bases from V and 14 bases from J, with 21 bases between. The CDR3 has 13 amino acids. From germline, CDR1 is MNHEY and CDR2 SVGAGI. The CDR3 reads CASTPYEGGGEHF. The DNA for the CDR3 is TGTGCCAGCACCCCGTACGAGGGCGGAGGAGAGCATTTT.